The rows below give T cell receptor beta chains drawn from one sample of a study of beta chain features in type 1 diabetes. Produced via immunoSEQ multiplex PCR; TCRdb's table is partial and in-frame only. The data contain more than 300,000 clones, around 13% of them singletons. Sequenced sample: naive CD4+ T cells from blood. The receptors stem from a woman aged 18-29 years with type 1 diabetes. Both conserved end residues are part of each CDR3. D genes are given only for firm matches. The size field is filled for only some rows; it gives once, few, many or a size class.

V gene: TRBV2
CDR3 length: 12
J gene: TRBJ1-2
clone size: .
D gene: TRBD1
CDR3 DNA: TGTGCCAGCAGTGACCGGGACAGGGCTTTTACCTTC
CDR3 protein: CASSDRDRAFTF

V gene: TRBV5-1
CDR3 length: 15
J gene: TRBJ2-1
clone size: few
D gene: TRBD2
CDR3 DNA: TGCGCCAGCAGCTCCGGGACTAGGGATAACAATGAGCAGTTCTTC
CDR3 protein: CASSSGTRDNNEQFF

V gene: TRBV6-5
CDR3 length: 15
J gene: TRBJ2-5
clone size: .
D gene: TRBD2
CDR3 DNA: TGTGCCAGCAGCCGACTAGCGGGGCGCCAAGAGACCCAGTACTTC
CDR3 protein: CASSRLAGRQETQYF

V gene: TRBV7-9
CDR3 length: 15
J gene: TRBJ1-1
clone size: .
D gene: .
CDR3 DNA: TGTGCCAGCAGCCCACAGACAGGCCGACTGTCTGAAGCTTTCTTT
CDR3 protein: CASSPQTGRLSEAFF

V gene: TRBV5-1
CDR3 length: 15
J gene: TRBJ2-1
clone size: few
D gene: TRBD2
CDR3 DNA: TGCGCCAGCAGCTTGGGGCTAGCGGTCGGGAATGAGCAGTTCTTC
CDR3 protein: CASSLGLAVGNEQFF

V gene: TRBV6-6
CDR3 length: 15
J gene: TRBJ2-4
clone size: .
D gene: .
CDR3 DNA: TGTGCCAGCAGTCCGCGACAGGTAGCCAAAAACATTCAGTACTTC
CDR3 protein: CASSPRQVAKNIQYF

V gene: TRBV7-2
CDR3 length: 15
J gene: TRBJ2-2
clone size: few
D gene: TRBD2
CDR3 DNA: TGTGCCAGCACCCATCAGCGGGGCGGCACCGGGGAGCTGTTTTTT
CDR3 protein: CASTHQRGGTGELFF

V gene: TRBV27
CDR3 length: 13
J gene: TRBJ2-3
clone size: .
D gene: .
CDR3 DNA: TGTGCCAGCGCATCGGGGGGCACAGATACGCAGTATTTT
CDR3 protein: CASASGGTDTQYF

V gene: TRBV2
CDR3 length: 15
J gene: TRBJ2-3
clone size: few
D gene: .
CDR3 DNA: TGTGCCAGCAGTGAAGGGTTGAGTAGCACAGATACGCAGTATTTT
CDR3 protein: CASSEGLSSTDTQYF

V gene: TRBV6-6
CDR3 length: 12
J gene: TRBJ2-1
clone size: few
D gene: .
CDR3 DNA: TGTGCCAGTTACCAGGGTTACAATGAGCAGTTCTTC
CDR3 protein: CASYQGYNEQFF

V gene: TRBV9
CDR3 length: 15
J gene: TRBJ2-7
clone size: few
D gene: TRBD1
CDR3 DNA: TGTGCCAGCAGCGTAGGAGGGGGCGCAACCTACGAGCAGTACTTC
CDR3 protein: CASSVGGGATYEQYF

V gene: TRBV7-2
CDR3 length: 12
J gene: TRBJ2-3
clone size: .
D gene: TRBD1
CDR3 DNA: TGTGCCAGCAGCTTAAGGACAGGGGTTGTGTATTTT
CDR3 protein: CASSLRTGVVYF

V gene: TRBV2
CDR3 length: 15
J gene: TRBJ2-1
clone size: .
D gene: .
CDR3 DNA: TGTGCCAGCAGTCCTCGGGACTCACGCTACAATGAGCAGTTCTTC
CDR3 protein: CASSPRDSRYNEQFF

V gene: TRBV6-5
CDR3 length: 12
J gene: TRBJ2-5
clone size: few
D gene: .
CDR3 DNA: TGTGCCAGCAGGCAGGGAATGAAGACCCAGTACTTC
CDR3 protein: CASRQGMKTQYF

V gene: TRBV9
CDR3 length: 14
J gene: TRBJ2-5
clone size: .
D gene: .
CDR3 DNA: TGTGCCAGCACCGCGAGCGGCCAGCCGGAGACCCAGTACTTC
CDR3 protein: CASTASGQPETQYF

V gene: TRBV4-3
CDR3 length: 15
J gene: TRBJ2-4
clone size: .
D gene: .
CDR3 DNA: TGCGCCAGCAGCGACCGGCGGTCTAGCATAAACATTCAGTACTTC
CDR3 protein: CASSDRRSSINIQYF

V gene: TRBV29-1
CDR3 length: 14
J gene: TRBJ2-5
clone size: .
D gene: TRBD2
CDR3 DNA: TGCAGCGTTGCAGCTAGCGGGGCGGAGGGGGCCCAGTACTTC
CDR3 protein: CSVAASGAEGAQYF

V gene: TRBV6-5
CDR3 length: 15
J gene: TRBJ2-3
clone size: few
D gene: .
CDR3 DNA: TGTGCCAGCAGTTATGGGGGCGGGGGAGCAGATACGCAGTATTTT
CDR3 protein: CASSYGGGGADTQYF

V gene: TRBV6-5
CDR3 length: 15
J gene: TRBJ1-2
clone size: .
D gene: .
CDR3 DNA: TGTGCCAGCAGTTACTCTTACAGGGTTTTCTATGGCTACACCTTC
CDR3 protein: CASSYSYRVFYGYTF

V gene: TRBV9
CDR3 length: 16
J gene: TRBJ2-5
clone size: .
D gene: TRBD2
CDR3 DNA: TGTGCCAGCAGCGTAGGAGGCGGGGGGATTCCGGAGACCCAGTACTTC
CDR3 protein: CASSVGGGGIPETQYF

V gene: TRBV28
CDR3 length: 13
J gene: TRBJ2-7
clone size: few
D gene: TRBD2
CDR3 DNA: TGTGCCACCATGCTAGCGCGGGAGTACGAGCAGTACTTC
CDR3 protein: CATMLAREYEQYF

V gene: TRBV27
CDR3 length: 14
J gene: TRBJ1-2
clone size: .
D gene: TRBD1
CDR3 DNA: TGTGCCAGCAGTTTAACGGGTACAGGGGTCGGCTACACCTTC
CDR3 protein: CASSLTGTGVGYTF